These 17 T cell receptor beta chains originate from one sample sequenced in a study of neurological immune-mediated disorders (dated by TCRdb to between 2017 and 2020). The library was produced with 5' RACE. For sequencing, an Illumina HiSeq 2500 was employed. The raw public reads went through TCRdb reprocessing: fastp at Q25, MiXCR clone calling, in-frame beta chains kept. When rows share a CDR3 protein, they turn into one entry using the most common DNA and genes. The sample includes 69,000 or so distinct CDR3 sequences, with 4.8% observed a single time. In total, the top ten clones hold around 2.2% of the sample. Sequencing used PBMCs. These receptors were collected from a woman in her seventies with multiple sclerosis.

There are many counts of this clonotype. This chain connects TRBV29-1 to TRBJ2-5; D is uncertain. Trimming stripped 6 bases from V and 3 bases from J, with 20 bases between. CDR1 SQVTM and CDR2 ANQGSEA come from the germline V gene. The CDR3 loop spans 15 amino acids. The CDR3 region has the DNA TGCAGCGTCTATTTTCCGCAGCGAACCGAAGAGACCCAGTACTTC. Amino acid sequence: CSVYFPQRTEETQYF.

This clonotype has ten or more counts. This sequence joins TRBV6-5 and TRBJ2-1; 13 bases agree with TRBD2. The CDR3 is 16 residues long. Germline CDR1 MNHEY, CDR2 SVGAGI. The J segment lost 6 bases and the V segment lost 2 bases, leaving 4 bases of the junction unmatched. This chain's CDR3 is CASSYPGLAGINEQFF. CDR3 nucleotides: TGTGCCAGCAGTTACCCGGGACTAGCGGGAATCAATGAGCAGTTCTTC.

This clonotype was recorded at least ten times. The chain's CDR3 is CASSPGAQAVYEQYF. The CDR3 DNA follows: TGCGCCAGCAGCCCCGGAGCCCAGGCCGTCTACGAGCAGTACTTC. This chain uses TRBV4-1 with TRBJ2-7, with D hard to call. V lost 4 bases and J 3 bases, leaving 16 bases between the germline ends. Germline values: CDR1 MGHRA, CDR2 YSYEKL. The CDR3 has 15 amino acids.

In this sample, this clonotype turned up many times. The J gene is TRBJ1-1, the V gene TRBV5-1, with 8 bases identical to TRBD1. Germline V gene data show CDR1 as SGHRS and CDR2 as YFSETQ. The CDR3 totals 16 residues. Germline trimming cut 3 bases from V and 4 bases from J; bases unmatched to any gene: 11. The CDR3 loop reads CASSSTVDRGGTEAFF. CDR3 nucleotides: TGCGCCAGCAGCTCCACGGTCGACAGGGGTGGCACTGAAGCTTTCTTT. The full variable domain, with the rest looked up from reference TRBV5-1 and TRBJ1-1, is KAGVTQTPRYLIKTRGQQVTLSCSPISGHRSVSWYQQTPGQGLQFLFEYFSETQRNKGNFPGRFSGRQFSNSRSEMNVSTLELGDSALYLCASSSTVDRGGTEAFFGQGTRLTVV.

V is TRBV20-1 and J is TRBJ2-7; 11 bases agree with TRBD2. The germline CDR1 and CDR2 sequences are DFQATT and SNEGSKA (reference sequence). CDR3 length: 14 residues. V shed 5 bases and J 2 bases; nucleotides not matched to a gene: 5. The CDR3 here is CSASLAGGPYEQYF. The CDR3 DNA reads TGCAGTGCTTCCCTAGCGGGAGGTCCCTACGAGCAGTACTTC.

With respect to this clonotype: This may arise from a read error, as a much more abundant clone is one base away. V and J are TRBV12-3 or TRBV12-4 and TRBJ2-3, with TRBD2 matching 7 bases. The CDR3 spans 14 residues. CDR3 region: CVSTQLASTDTQYF. CDR3 nucleotides: TGTGTCAGCACCCAACTAGCGAGCACAGATACGCAGTATTTT.

This clonotype has a count of ten or more. The chain has TRBV7-2 and TRBJ2-2, with D possibly TRBD1 on 5 matching bases. Germline V gives CDR1 SGHTA, CDR2 FQGNSA. This CDR3 has 14 residues. Trimming shortened V by 8 bases and J by 0 bases, and 10 bases separated the two germline ends. The CDR3 DNA reads TGTGCCAGCCGTCGACAGACGAACACCGGGGAGCTGTTTTTT. Its translation: CASRRQTNTGELFF.

This clonotype was picked up many times. The chain links TRBV2 to TRBJ2-3; TRBD2 matches at 15 bases. Trimming removed 5 bases from V and 9 bases from J; junction bases left unmatched: 9. The CDR3 is 16 amino acids. Germline loops: CDR1 SNHLY, CDR2 FYNNEI. CDR3 loop: CASSPPSGLAGGTQYF. CDR3 coding DNA: TGTGCCAGCAGTCCCCCCTCCGGACTAGCGGGAGGGACGCAGTATTTT.

A few counts support this clonotype. The chain links TRBV19 to TRBJ2-7; TRBD1 matches 9 bases. Unmatched junction bases numbered 6, after V lost 5 bases and J lost 1 base. The CDR3 is 15 residues long. Germline-derived CDR1 and CDR2 are LNHDA and SQIVND (reference sequence). The CDR3 DNA reads as TGTGCCAGTAGTCCTCCCGGGACAGGGTCCTACGAGCAGTACTTC. Translation gives CASSPPGTGSYEQYF.

J is TRBJ2-7 and V is TRBV19; weak D call: TRBD2 (5 bases). Trimming took off 4 bases at V and 3 bases at J, with 16 bases between the two ends. The CDR3 totals 15 residues. The germline gives CDR1 LNHDA, CDR2 SQIVND (reference sequence). CDR3 in DNA: TGTGCCAGTAGTAAAAAGGCAGGTAGCGACTACGAGCAGTACTTC. Translated, it gives CASSKKAGSDYEQYF.

This clonotype has only a few counts. The chain links TRBV3-1 to TRBJ2-7, with D perhaps matching TRBD2 (7 bases). The CDR3 extends over 15 amino acids. Germline lookup yields CDR1 LGHDT and CDR2 YNNKEL (reference sequence). The V end was cut by 1 base, the J end by 3 bases, with 13 bases between. CDR3 in DNA: TGTGCCAGCAGCCAAGCACGGGGGGCCAACTACGAGCAGTACTTC. Encoded protein: CASSQARGANYEQYF.

There are many counts of this clonotype. The chain links TRBV12-3 or TRBV12-4 to TRBJ2-2, with 14 bases matching TRBD2. V lost 5 bases, J lost 5 bases, and 7 bases stayed unmatched. The CDR3 covers 17 residues. CDR3 coding DNA: TGTGCCAGCAGTATGACTAGCGGGAGGGGTGGTACCGGGGAGCTGTTTTTT. Translated, it gives CASSMTSGRGGTGELFF.

This clonotype came up a few times. The J gene is TRBJ2-1, the V gene TRBV12-3 or TRBV12-4, with TRBD2 matching 9 bases. The V segment lost 1 base and the J segment 4 bases; nucleotides outside the gene matches: 2. The CDR3 consists of 15 residues. The CDR3, as DNA: TGTGCCAGCAGTTTAGAAGCGGGAGGATACAATGAGCAGTTCTTC. Translating it yields CASSLEAGGYNEQFF.

The V gene is TRBV20-1, the J gene TRBJ1-2; the match to TRBD1 covers 9 bases. The germline CDR1 and CDR2 sequences are DFQATT and SNEGSKA (reference sequence). This CDR3 is built from 15 residues. V gave up 1 base and J gave up 4 bases; unmatched junction bases: 7. In DNA, the CDR3 is TGCAGTGCTAGAGTGAGGGACAGGGACGGCTATGGCTACACCTTC. Translating gives CSARVRDRDGYGYTF.

This clonotype was observed at least ten times. The chain employs TRBV15 and TRBJ1-2; the D is unclear. The CDR3 spans 15 residues. Looked up from germline, CDR1 is LNHNV and CDR2 is YYDKDF (reference sequence). V was trimmed by 2 bases and J by 8 bases, leaving 18 bases between them. In nucleotides, the CDR3 is TGTGCCACCAGCAGAACCCCGAACAGCCCGGAGGGCTACACCTTC. The encoded protein is CATSRTPNSPEGYTF.

This clonotype appeared many times. The genes are TRBV7-2 and TRBJ1-1, with D possibly being TRBD1 (5 bases). The V and J ends lost 4 bases and 1 base respectively, with 10 bases between them. The V gene's germline CDR1 is SGHTA and CDR2 FQGNSA. This CDR3 region has 14 residues. CDR3 protein: CASSYRDRNTEAFF. In DNA form, the CDR3 reads TGTGCCAGCAGCTACCGGGACCGGAACACTGAAGCTTTCTTT.

This clonotype was observed many times. The rearrangement joins TRBV6-1 to TRBJ1-5; D is uncertain. The CDR3 length is 13 residues. In germline, CDR1 is MNHNS, CDR2 SASEGT. Trimming cost V 2 bases and J 9 bases, with 11 bases left between them. In nucleotides, the CDR3 is TGTGCCAGCAGTGAACCCGGGCCCGGGCCCCAGCATTTT. Amino acids: CASSEPGPGPQHF.